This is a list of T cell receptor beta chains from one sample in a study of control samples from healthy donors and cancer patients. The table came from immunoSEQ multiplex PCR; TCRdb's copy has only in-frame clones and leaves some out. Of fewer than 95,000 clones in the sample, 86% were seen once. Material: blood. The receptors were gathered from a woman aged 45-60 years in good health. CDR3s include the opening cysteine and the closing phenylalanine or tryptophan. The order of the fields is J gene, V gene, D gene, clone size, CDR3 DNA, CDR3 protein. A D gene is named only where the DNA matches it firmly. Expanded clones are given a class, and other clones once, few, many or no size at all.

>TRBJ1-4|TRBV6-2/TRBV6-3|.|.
TGTGCCAGCAGTTACTCCGTGGGTCATAGTGAAAAACTGTTTTTT
CASSYSVGHSEKLFF
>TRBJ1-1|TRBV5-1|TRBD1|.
TGCGCCAGCAGCTCGGGGGACAGCTCGAACACTGAAGCTTTCTTT
CASSSGDSSNTEAFF
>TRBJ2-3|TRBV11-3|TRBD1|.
TGTGCCAGCAGCTGGGACAGCAACACAGATACGCAGTATTTT
CASSWDSNTDTQYF
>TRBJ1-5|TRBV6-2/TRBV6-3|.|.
TGTGCCAGCAGTTACTCCGAGTATTTTCAGCCCCAGCATTTT
CASSYSEYFQPQHF
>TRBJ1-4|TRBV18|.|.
TGTGCCAGCTCACCACAAGCCAGTTCTAATGAAAAACTGTTTTTT
CASSPQASSNEKLFF
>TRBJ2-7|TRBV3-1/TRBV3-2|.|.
TGTGCCAGCAGCTACGTAGTGAAGGGTCTCTCCTACGAGCAGTACTTC
CASSYVVKGLSYEQYF
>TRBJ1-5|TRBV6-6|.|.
TGTGCCTGTCTTACAGGGTCGGGTCAGCCCCAGCATTTT
CACLTGSGQPQHF
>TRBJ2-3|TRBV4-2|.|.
TGTGCCAGCACTTGGCAGTTCGGAGATACGCAGTATTTT
CASTWQFGDTQYF
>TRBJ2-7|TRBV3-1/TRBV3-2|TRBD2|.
TGTGCCAGCAGCCAAGCGGGAGCGGGAGTCTACGAGCAGTACTTC
CASSQAGAGVYEQYF
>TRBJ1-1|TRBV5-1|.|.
TGCGCCAGCAGCCGACAGGTCAGGGACACTGAAGCTTTCTTT
CASSRQVRDTEAFF
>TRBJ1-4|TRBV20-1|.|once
TGCAGTGCTAGAGATCGTGAAAAACTGTTTTTT
CSARDREKLFF
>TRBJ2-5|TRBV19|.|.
TGTGCCAGTAGTATCGCCCACGGGGAACAAGAGACCCAGTACTTC
CASSIAHGEQETQYF
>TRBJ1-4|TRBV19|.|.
TGTGCCAGTAGTACCCCCGTTGACGAAAAACTGTTTTTT
CASSTPVDEKLFF
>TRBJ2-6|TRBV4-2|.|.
TGTGCCAGCAGCCAAGGTGGTGAAAGCTCTGGGGCCAACGTCCTGACTTTC
CASSQGGESSGANVLTF
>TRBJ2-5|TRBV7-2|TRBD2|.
TGTGCCAGCAGCTTAGCCCCGGGACTAGCGGGAGCCCGACAAGAGACCCAGTACTTC
CASSLAPGLAGARQETQYF
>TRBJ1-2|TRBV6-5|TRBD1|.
TGTGCCAGCAGCGTCGACAGGGCAGTTGAGTATGGCTACACCTTC
CASSVDRAVEYGYTF
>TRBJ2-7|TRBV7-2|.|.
TGTGCCAGCTCGGTCGCGACGGGAGGGGGCTACAAGCAGTACTTC
CASSVATGGGYKQYF
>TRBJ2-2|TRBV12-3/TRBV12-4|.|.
TGTGCCAGCAGTTTAAACACCGGGGAGCTGTTTTTT
CASSLNTGELFF
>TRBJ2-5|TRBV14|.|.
TGTGCCAGCAGCCACCAGATAGGGCGAGGACAAGAGACCCAGTACTTC
CASSHQIGRGQETQYF
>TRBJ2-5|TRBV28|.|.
TGTGCCAGCAGGGACAGCGGAGGGGTTGAGACCCAGTACTTC
CASRDSGGVETQYF
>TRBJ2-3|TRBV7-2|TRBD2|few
TGTGCCAGCAGCCTTAGCGGGAGCGACACAGATACGCAGTATTTT
CASSLSGSDTDTQYF
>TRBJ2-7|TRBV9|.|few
TGTGCCAGCAGCGTATTAAGCTACGAGCAGTACTTC
CASSVLSYEQYF
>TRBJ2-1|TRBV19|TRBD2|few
TGTGCCAGTAGGGGAGGTAGGACTAGCGGGATAAATGAGCAGTTCTTC
CASRGGRTSGINEQFF
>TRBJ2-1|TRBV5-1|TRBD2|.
TGCGCCAGCAGCCCAGGACTAGCGGTCTACAATGAGCAGTTCTTC
CASSPGLAVYNEQFF
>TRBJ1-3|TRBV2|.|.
TGTGCCAGCAGTGCCCTACAGGGCACCTCTGGAAACACCATATATTTT
CASSALQGTSGNTIYF
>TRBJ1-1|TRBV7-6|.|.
TGTGCCAGCAGCCCGATAACAGGGAAGGTCGGATGGTCGGACACTGAAGCTTTCTTT
CASSPITGKVGWSDTEAFF
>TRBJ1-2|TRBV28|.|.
TGTGCCAGCAGTCCAAGGACAGCCGGCTATGGCTACACCTTC
CASSPRTAGYGYTF
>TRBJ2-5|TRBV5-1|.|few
TGCGCCAGCAGCTTAGTCTTCGTAGAGACCCAGTACTTC
CASSLVFVETQYF
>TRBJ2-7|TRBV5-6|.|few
TGTGCCAGCAGCTTGGGCGGATTCGAGCAGTACTTC
CASSLGGFEQYF
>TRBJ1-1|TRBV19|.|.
TGTGCCAGTAGTCAAATAACCTCAACATTTTCTCCAACAAAAGAAGCTTTCTTT
CASSQITSTFSPTKEAFF
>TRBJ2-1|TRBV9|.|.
TGTGCCAGCAGCGACCCGACAGGAACCTACAATGAGCAGTTCTTC
CASSDPTGTYNEQFF
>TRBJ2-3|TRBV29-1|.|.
TGCAGCGTTGAAGTCAGGGCCGATACGCAGTATTTT
CSVEVRADTQYF
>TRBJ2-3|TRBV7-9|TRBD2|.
TGTGCCAGCAGCCCTGGACTAGCGGGGGCCCTCACAGATACGCAGTATTTT
CASSPGLAGALTDTQYF
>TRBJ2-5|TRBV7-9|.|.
TGTGCCAGCAGCCGCAGTAACGGAGAGACCCAGTACTTC
CASSRSNGETQYF
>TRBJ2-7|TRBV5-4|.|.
TGTGCCAGCAGTCCCGGACCATACTACGAGCAGTACTTC
CASSPGPYYEQYF
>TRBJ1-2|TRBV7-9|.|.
TGTGCCAGCAGCTTAAACAGCCCGGTGTATGGCTACACCTTC
CASSLNSPVYGYTF
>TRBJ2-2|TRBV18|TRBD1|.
TGTGCCAGCTCACCTTCAGGGGGCGCGAACACCGGGGAGCTGTTTTTT
CASSPSGGANTGELFF
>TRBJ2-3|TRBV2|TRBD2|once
TGTGCCAGCAGTGAAGCAGGACTAGCGGTCACAGATACGCAGTATTTT
CASSEAGLAVTDTQYF
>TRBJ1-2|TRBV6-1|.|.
TGTGCCAGCAGTGACCATAACAGGGACGGCTACACCTTC
CASSDHNRDGYTF
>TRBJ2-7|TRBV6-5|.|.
TGTGCCAGCAGTTTGACAGGGAGGGCCCACGAGCAGTACTTC
CASSLTGRAHEQYF
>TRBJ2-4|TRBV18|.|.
TGTGCCAGCTCACCAGACCTAGCCAAAAACATTCAGTACTTC
CASSPDLAKNIQYF
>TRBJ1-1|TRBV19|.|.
TGTGCCAGTAGTATCCCAGGGACGAACACTGAAGCTTTCTTT
CASSIPGTNTEAFF
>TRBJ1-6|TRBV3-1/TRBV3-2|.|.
TGTGCCAGCAGCCATCGGACAGCTAGCTCCTATAATTCACCCCTCCACTTT
CASSHRTASSYNSPLHF
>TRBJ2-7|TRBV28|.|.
TGTGCCAGCAGTTCCCCGGGGAGGGGGCGTGACGAGCAGTACTTC
CASSSPGRGRDEQYF
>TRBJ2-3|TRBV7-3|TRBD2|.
TGTGCCAGCAGCCTCGGGACTAGCGGGAGGGCCGTAGATACGCAGTATTTT
CASSLGTSGRAVDTQYF
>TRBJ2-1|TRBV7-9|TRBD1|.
TGTGCCAGCAGCTTATTGTCCCAGGGGGCCTATGAGCAGTTCTTC
CASSLLSQGAYEQFF